The source of this T cell receptor (beta chain) is a study of memory CD4+ T cells and cytomegalovirus serostatus. Study-level background: Donors were healthy Belgian adults, fewer than ten CMV seropositive and around 24 seronegative.

Trimming took 4 bases from V and 7 from J; bases not matched to a gene: 7. In germline, CDR1 is GTSNPN, CDR2 SVGIG (reference sequence). This CDR3 is 13 amino acids long. The sort gate was single viable CD3+CD4+CD8-CD45RO+ cells for memory CD4+ T cells. Serum IgG to CMV pp150, pp28, p38 and p52 defined serostatus. A word on this clone: Its specificity is not known.

Assay used: immunoSEQ multiplex PCR; TCRdb lists only in-frame clones, some missing. Of about 57,000 clones listed, around 79% are singletons. Findings and caveats of the study: The CMV-associated TCR signature appears largely within the CD4+ memory repertoire. Repertoires predicted CMV serostatus with median bootstrapped AUC of about 0.96.

The receptor was derived from an adult in good health and CMV-seronegative. Sequences were obtained from memory CD4+ T cells from blood. The chain is built from TRBV30 and TRBJ1-5; TRBD1 matches at 7 bases. In DNA, the CDR3 is TGTGCCTGGACCGGACAGGTTGGGCAGCCCCAGCATTTT. This encodes CAWTGQVGQPQHF. The full variable domain, its missing parts supplied by reference TRBV30 and TRBJ1-5, is SQTIHQWPATLVQPVGSPLSLECTVEGTSNPNLYWYRQAAGRGLQLLFYSVGIGQISSEVPQNLSASRPQDRQFILSSKKLLLSDSGFYLCAWTGQVGQPQHFGDGTRLSIL.